This T cell receptor (beta chain) was identified during a study of blood T cells in healthy people across ages. V shed 0 bases and J shed 4 bases, with 12 bases lying between them. Germline values: CDR1 MGHRA, CDR2 YSYEKL. This CDR3 has 15 residues. Then a second PCR, running about 6 to 12 cycles, was carried out with a sample-barcoded 5' primer and a J-beta primer mix. TCRdb reanalysed the 5' RACE reads using MiXCR and keeps one entry per CDR3 protein. This sample yields roughly 1.4 million distinct CDR3 sequences, of which 59% are seen a single time; 6.5% to 8.5% belongs to the top ten. Sequences were obtained from blood. The sequence came from a young man in good health. This sequence joins TRBV4-1 and TRBJ2-5, with a weak D call TRBD1 (6 bases). The CDR3 bases are TGCGCCAGCAGCCAAGATTGGGGGCGCCGAGAGACCCAGTACTTC. It encodes CASSQDWGRRETQYF.